These 29 T cell receptor beta chains were sequenced from one sample in a study of blood T cell repertoires in COVID-19 (TCRdb year 2020). The library came from the immunoSEQ multiplex PCR assay. TCRdb limited this immuneACCESS table to in-frame rearrangements with V and J called. A share of clones is missing; checked studies link under half to unresolved V genes, and the rest is unexplained. The sample table contains about 220,000 clones; only one count was recorded for 70% to 85% of them. The top ten clones comprise 3% to 4% of the sample. The sample comprised PBMCs or T cells enriched from blood (not recorded which). All receptors derive from a woman aged 60-75 years who had recovered from COVID-19.

The rearrangement links TRBV2 to TRBJ2-1, with TRBD1 matching 7 bases. CDR1 and CDR2 from the germline V gene are SNHLY and FYNNEI. With 4 bases clipped from V and 1 base from J, the junction kept 4 bases outside the gene matches. CDR3 size: 15 residues. The CDR3 protein is CASSVEDRSYNEQFF. CDR3 coding DNA: TGTGCCAGCAGTGTTGAGGACAGGTCCTACAATGAGCAGTTCTTC.

Notes on this clone: A read error may produce the germline difference seen at one junction end. This rearrangement joins TRBV15 to TRBJ2-7; maybe TRBD2 (6 bases). Germline V gene lookup returns CDR1 LNHNV and CDR2 YYDKDF (reference sequence). The CDR3 totals 13 residues. Here the CDR3 reads CATSRGLSSEQYF. The CDR3, as DNA: TGTGCCACCAGCAGGGGACTCTCCTCCGAGCAGTACTTC.

The CDR3 DNA is TGTGCCATCAGTGAGCAAGCCGGGACAGGGTTTGGCTACACCTTC. As protein: CAISEQAGTGFGYTF. The J gene is TRBJ1-2, the V gene TRBV10-3, with TRBD1 identical over 9 bases. The germline CDR1 and CDR2 sequences are ENHRY and SYGVKD. The ends lost 2 bases at V and 7 bases at J; junction bases unmatched: 8. The CDR3 has 15 amino acids.

J is TRBJ2-1 and V is TRBV10-3; D is possibly TRBD1 (5 bases). This CDR3 region has 12 residues. The germline V gene has CDR1 ENHRY and CDR2 SYGVKD. Trimming cost V 5 bases and J 7 bases, with 9 bases left between them. CDR3 bases: TGTGCCATCAGTTCAGACAGTAATGAGCAGTTCTTC. This encodes CAISSDSNEQFF.

Points on this clone: Other DNA variants within this sample encode the same CDR3. The rearrangement uses TRBV12-3 or TRBV12-4 and TRBJ1-2; D is possibly TRBD1 (5 bases). The CDR3 has 12 amino acids. Trimming pared 3 bases from V and 8 bases from J, leaving 10 bases between. The CDR3 DNA reads as TGTGCCAGCAGTTTGGGGGGTAGAGGCTACACCTTC. This translates into CASSLGGRGYTF.

Only a few counts were recorded for this clone. The CDR3 region is CAWGTGVEEETQYF. The CDR3 DNA follows: TGTGCCTGGGGGACAGGGGTAGAGGAAGAGACCCAGTACTTC. The genes are TRBV30 and TRBJ2-5; 10 positions agree with TRBD1. CDR3 length equals 14 residues. Trimming cost V 5 bases and J 3 bases; bases outside gene matches: 6. CDR1 is GTSNPN, CDR2 SVGIG, per germline (reference sequence).

The V gene is TRBV20-1, the J gene TRBJ2-3, with D perhaps TRBD1 (6 bases). Per the germline V gene, CDR1 is DFQATT and CDR2 is SNEGSKA (reference sequence). V lost 7 bases to trimming and J lost 5 bases, with 10 bases between them. The CDR3 extends over 11 amino acids. As DNA, the CDR3 is TGCAGTGTAAACAGGGAAGATACGCAGTATTTT. It specifies CSVNREDTQYF.

CDR3 sequence (DNA): TGTGCCACCAGTGACCACCGGACAGGGGGCAGGGAGACCCAGTACTTC. Its protein product is CATSDHRTGGRETQYF. The V gene is TRBV24-1, the J gene TRBJ2-5; TRBD1 aligns across 11 bases. Germline loops: CDR1 KGHDR, CDR2 SFDVKD. J was trimmed by 5 bases and V by 4 bases; bases with no gene match: 8. The CDR3 sequence is 16 residues long.

J is TRBJ2-7 and V is TRBV9, with 9 bases fitting TRBD1. V gave up 2 bases and J gave up 3 bases; unmatched junction bases: 9. The CDR3 has 16 residues. The germline V gene has CDR1 SGDLS and CDR2 YYNGEE. The CDR3, as DNA: TGTGCCAGCAGCGTTGCAGACAGGGGGGCGATCTACGAGCAGTACTTC. Protein product: CASSVADRGAIYEQYF.

V and J are TRBV5-1 and TRBJ1-3; D is possibly TRBD1 (5 bases). The germline gives CDR1 SGHRS, CDR2 YFSETQ. Trimming took 4 bases from V and 0 from J, leaving 11 bases between them. The CDR3 has 15 residues. The chain's CDR3 is CASSPRQFSGNTIYF. CDR3 bases: TGCGCCAGCAGCCCGCGACAGTTCTCTGGAAACACCATATATTTT.

The chain uses TRBV27 and TRBJ1-1; 8 bases line up with TRBD1. The V gene end was trimmed by 7 bases and the J gene end by 4 bases; junction bases not matched to a gene: 14. The germline V gene encodes CDR1 MNHEY and CDR2 SMNVEV (reference sequence). The CDR3 contains 16 residues. CDR3: CASTYETGQEGTEAFF. CDR3 in DNA: TGTGCCAGCACCTATGAAACGGGACAGGAAGGCACTGAAGCTTTCTTT.

The rearrangement joins TRBV5-6 to TRBJ2-5; the D gene is possibly TRBD1 (6 bases). CDR3 length: 15 residues. Trimming cost V 2 bases and J 1 base, with 12 bases left between them. Germline CDR1 and CDR2: SGHDT and YYEEEE. The CDR3: CASSLIDRRQETQYF. CDR3 DNA sequence: TGTGCCAGCAGCTTAATCGACAGGCGCCAAGAGACCCAGTACTTC.

This clone showed up just a few times. The chain employs TRBV2 and TRBJ1-4, with TRBD1 matching over 7 bases. V was clipped by 3 bases and J by 2 bases; unmatched bases: 15. Germline V gene data show CDR1 as SNHLY and CDR2 as FYNNEI. The CDR3 loop spans 19 amino acids. The CDR3 region is CASSDRTGAPLATNEKLFF. CDR3 sequence (DNA): TGTGCCAGCAGTGACCGTACAGGGGCACCTCTAGCGACTAATGAAAAACTGTTTTTT.

The genes are TRBV10-1 and TRBJ2-5; 7 bases align to TRBD1. The V and J ends lost 5 bases and 2 bases, in that order; junction bases with no gene match: 5. Looked up from germline, CDR1 is WNHNN and CDR2 is SYGVQD (reference sequence). The CDR3 has 14 residues. The CDR3 sequence: CASSPRQGQETQYF. The CDR3 DNA is TGCGCCAGCAGTCCCCGACAGGGTCAAGAGACCCAGTACTTC.

The V call is TRBV5-6, the J call TRBJ1-2, with 11 bases matching TRBD1. The CDR3 is 13 amino acids. The germline V gene has CDR1 SGHDT and CDR2 YYEEEE. V shed 5 bases and J 8 bases; nucleotides not matched to a gene: 5. The CDR3 loop is CASRGQGVRGYTF. The CDR3 bases are TGTGCCAGCAGGGGACAGGGGGTTAGGGGCTACACCTTC.

V gene TRBV10-3 combines with J gene TRBJ2-1; D is possibly TRBD1 (5 bases). V was pared by 0 bases and J by 8 bases, with 5 bases between. This CDR3 has 12 residues. CDR1 is ENHRY, CDR2 SYGVKD, per germline. CDR3 DNA sequence: TGTGCCATCAGTGAGTCGACAGATGAGCAGTTCTTC. Amino acid sequence: CAISESTDEQFF.

This clone came up once. The chain joins TRBV3-1 (or the pseudogene TRBV3-2) to TRBJ2-2; 7 nucleotides align to TRBD1. Per the germline V gene, CDR1 is LGHDT and CDR2 is YNNKEL (reference sequence). The CDR3 extends over 13 amino acids. With V trimmed by 6 bases and J by 4 bases, 2 bases remained unmatched. The CDR3 coding sequence is TGTGCCAGCAGACAGGGGAGCACCGGGGAGCTGTTTTTT. Translated: CASRQGSTGELFF.

V and J are TRBV3-1 (or the pseudogene TRBV3-2) and TRBJ1-6; D gene ambiguous. V was cut by 0 bases and J by 0 bases, with 12 bases left in between. The CDR3 spans 18 residues. The germline gives CDR1 LGHDT, CDR2 YNNKEL (reference sequence). The chain's CDR3 is CASSQDRTAASYNSPLHF. In nucleotides, the CDR3 is TGTGCCAGCAGCCAAGATAGAACAGCGGCCTCCTATAATTCACCCCTCCACTTT.

The chain has TRBV5-5 and TRBJ1-2, with TRBD1 as a possible D gene (6 bases). V was cut by 4 bases and J by 4 bases, with 17 bases left in between. Germline-derived CDR1 and CDR2 are SGHKS and YYEKEE (reference sequence). The CDR3 contains 15 residues. The CDR3 DNA follows: TGTGCCAGCAGCCCGGGGACACAGGTCCTCTATGGCTACACCTTC. Translated, it gives CASSPGTQVLYGYTF.

The CDR3 region is CASKAQGTGEAFF. As DNA, the CDR3 is TGTGCCAGTAAAGCACAGGGGACGGGTGAAGCTTTCTTT. V gene TRBV19 combines with J gene TRBJ1-1, with TRBD1 matching over 7 bases. This CDR3 region has 13 residues. Germline V gene lookup returns CDR1 LNHDA and CDR2 SQIVND (reference sequence). J gave up 7 bases and V 7 bases, and 9 bases lay outside the gene matches.

The V gene is TRBV19, the J gene TRBJ1-3; D uncertain. This CDR3 has 16 residues. The V gene lost 3 bases and the J gene lost 0 bases, with 12 bases spanning the gap. The germline gives CDR1 LNHDA, CDR2 SQIVND (reference sequence). CDR3 sequence reads: CASSISSHYSGNTIYF. In nucleotides, the CDR3 is TGTGCCAGTAGTATCTCCAGCCACTACTCTGGAAACACCATATATTTT.

The chain links TRBV11-2 to TRBJ1-4; 8 bases align to TRBD1. This CDR3 has 13 residues. V shed 9 bases and J 8 bases; nucleotides not matched to a gene: 8. CDR1 is SGHAT, CDR2 FQNNGV, per germline. CDR3 residues: CASQDRDREKLFF. CDR3 DNA sequence: TGTGCCAGTCAGGACAGGGACCGAGAAAAACTGTTTTTT.

The chain combines TRBV19 with TRBJ1-2; 9 nucleotides agree with TRBD1. This CDR3 is built from 13 residues. Germline loops: CDR1 LNHDA, CDR2 SQIVND (reference sequence). V was clipped by 8 bases and J by 7 bases; unmatched bases: 8. CDR3 in amino acids: CASGTGKVGGYTF. The CDR3, as DNA: TGTGCCAGTGGGACAGGGAAAGTAGGTGGCTACACCTTC.

The V and J genes are TRBV30 and TRBJ2-1; D is perhaps TRBD2 (6 bases). CDR3 length: 14 residues. The V end lost 1 base, the J end lost 0 bases, and 7 bases lay between the germline ends. Looked up from germline, CDR1 is GTSNPN and CDR2 is SVGIG (reference sequence). The CDR3 DNA reads TGTGCCTGGAGTGGGGGGGACTCCTACAATGAGCAGTTCTTC. Protein product: CAWSGGDSYNEQFF.

Regarding this clone: One end of the junction fails to match germline, which may point to a read error. The chain joins TRBV19 to TRBJ1-5, with 8 bases identical to TRBD1. Germline-derived CDR1 and CDR2 are LNHDA and SQIVND (reference sequence). The CDR3 length is 14 residues. The CDR3 here is CASSISGGKQPQHF. CDR3 bases: TGTGCCAGTAGTATCTCAGGGGGCAAGCAGCCCCAGCATTTT.

This rearrangement joins TRBV5-6 to TRBJ2-3, with D tentatively TRBD1 (5 bases). The CDR3 is made up of 16 amino acids. Per germline, CDR1 SGHDT and CDR2 YYEEEE. Trimming removed 4 bases from V and 0 bases from J, with 15 bases in between. CDR3 in amino acids: CASSPMTDSSTDTQYF. The DNA of the CDR3 is TGTGCCAGCAGCCCAATGACAGACTCTAGCACAGATACGCAGTATTTT. Variable domain in full (rest from reference TRBV5-6 and TRBJ2-3): DAGVTQSPTHLIKTRGQQVTLRCSPKSGHDTVSWYQQALGQGPQFIFQYYEEEERQRGNFPDRFSGHQFPNYSSELNVNALLLGDSALYLCASSPMTDSSTDTQYFGPGTRLTVL.

The chain has TRBV6-2 or TRBV6-3 and TRBJ1-2; D possibly corresponds to TRBD1 (6 bases). V was cut by 1 base and J by 9 bases, with 15 bases left in between. The CDR3 length is 14 residues. The germline V gene encodes CDR1 MNHEY and CDR2 SVGEGT. The CDR3 loop is CASSYLAPTGRYTF. CDR3 in DNA: TGTGCCAGCAGTTACTTAGCCCCTACAGGGCGCTACACCTTC.

V and J are TRBV19 and TRBJ1-5, with unresolved D. Per the germline V gene, CDR1 is LNHDA and CDR2 is SQIVND (reference sequence). The CDR3 sequence is 13 residues long. V was clipped by 7 bases and J by 7 bases, with 14 bases between them. DNA for the CDR3: TGTGCCAGTAACTGGGGAGGAGGCCAGCCCCAGCATTTT. It codes for CASNWGGGQPQHF.

This rearrangement joins TRBV7-9 to TRBJ2-3; 9 nucleotides match TRBD2. J gave up 6 bases and V 5 bases, and 6 bases lay outside the gene matches. The CDR3 has 14 residues. The V gene's germline CDR1 is SEHNR and CDR2 FQNEAQ (reference sequence). As DNA, the CDR3 is TGTGCCAGCAGCCCGGGACTAGCAACCGATACGCAGTATTTT. Amino acid sequence: CASSPGLATDTQYF.